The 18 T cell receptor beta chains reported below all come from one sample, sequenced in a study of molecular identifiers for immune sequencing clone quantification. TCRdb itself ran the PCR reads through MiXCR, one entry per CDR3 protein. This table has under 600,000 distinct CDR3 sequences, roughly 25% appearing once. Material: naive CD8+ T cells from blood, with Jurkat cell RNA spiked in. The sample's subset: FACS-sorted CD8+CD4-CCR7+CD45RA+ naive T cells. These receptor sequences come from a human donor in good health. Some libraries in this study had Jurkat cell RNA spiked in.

The CDR3 DNA reads TGTGCCAGCAGGTCCCTTTTGAGTGGGGGCGACGGGCAGTTCTTC. It is translated as CASRSLLSGGDGQFF. The chain recombines TRBV11-2 with TRBJ2-1; possible D gene TRBD1, 6 bases. The CDR3 sequence is 15 residues long. V was clipped by 6 bases and J by 12 bases, with 24 bases between them. Germline-derived CDR1 and CDR2 are SGHAT and FQNNGV.

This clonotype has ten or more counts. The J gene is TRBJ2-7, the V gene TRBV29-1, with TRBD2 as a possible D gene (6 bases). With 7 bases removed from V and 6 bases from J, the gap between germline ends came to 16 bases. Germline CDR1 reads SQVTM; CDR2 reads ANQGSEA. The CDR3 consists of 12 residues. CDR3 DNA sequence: TGCAGCGCGGCGGTCGGAGGGGTCGAGCAGTACTTC. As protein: CSAAVGGVEQYF.

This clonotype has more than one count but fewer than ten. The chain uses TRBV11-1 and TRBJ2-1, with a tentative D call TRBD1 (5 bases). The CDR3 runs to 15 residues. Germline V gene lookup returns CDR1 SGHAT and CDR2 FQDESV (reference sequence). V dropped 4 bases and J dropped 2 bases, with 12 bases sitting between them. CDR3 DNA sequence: TGTGCCAGCAGCTCCAGGGTCCTTGCCTACAATGAGCAGTTCTTC. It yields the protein CASSSRVLAYNEQFF.

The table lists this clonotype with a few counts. The CDR3 here is CASRQRAGALFEGYTF. For the CDR3, the DNA is TGTGCCAGCAGGCAACGGGCAGGGGCACTTTTCGAGGGCTACACCTTC. The chain combines TRBV4-2 with TRBJ1-2; D is perhaps TRBD1 (6 bases). Germline values: CDR1 LGHNA, CDR2 YNFKEQ. V dropped 6 bases and J dropped 8 bases, with 25 bases sitting between them. There are 16 residues in the CDR3.

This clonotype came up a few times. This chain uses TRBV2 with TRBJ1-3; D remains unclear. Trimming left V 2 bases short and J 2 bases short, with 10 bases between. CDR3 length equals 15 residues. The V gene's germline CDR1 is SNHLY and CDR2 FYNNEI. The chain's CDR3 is CASSETPRPGNTIYF. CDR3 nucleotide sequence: TGTGCCAGCAGTGAAACCCCGAGGCCTGGAAACACCATATATTTT.

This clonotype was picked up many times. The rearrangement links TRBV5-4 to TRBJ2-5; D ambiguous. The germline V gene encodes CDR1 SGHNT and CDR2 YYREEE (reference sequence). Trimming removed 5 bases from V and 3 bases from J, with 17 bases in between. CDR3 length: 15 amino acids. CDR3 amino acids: CASRPWTGSKETQYF. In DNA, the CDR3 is TGTGCCAGCAGGCCTTGGACGGGTTCGAAAGAGACCCAGTACTTC.

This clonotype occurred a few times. CDR3 nucleotide sequence: TGTGCCAGTAGTATCTCACCGACTAGCGGGGTCGACGAGCAGTACTTC. This translates into CASSISPTSGVDEQYF. The gene calls are TRBV19 and TRBJ2-7, with 11 bases matching TRBD2. With 3 bases clipped from V and 5 bases from J, the junction kept 9 bases outside the gene matches. The CDR3 runs 16 residues. Germline V gene sequence: CDR1 LNHDA, CDR2 SQIVND (reference sequence).

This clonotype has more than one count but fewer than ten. The CDR3 protein is CATSGGQGLSYEQYF. DNA for the CDR3: TGTGCCACTTCGGGGGGACAGGGACTATCCTACGAGCAGTACTTC. This chain connects TRBV19 to TRBJ2-7, with TRBD1 matching over 9 bases. V dropped 10 bases and J dropped 1; count of bases not matched to a gene: 11. Germline V gene sequence: CDR1 LNHDA, CDR2 SQIVND (reference sequence). The CDR3 is 15 residues long.

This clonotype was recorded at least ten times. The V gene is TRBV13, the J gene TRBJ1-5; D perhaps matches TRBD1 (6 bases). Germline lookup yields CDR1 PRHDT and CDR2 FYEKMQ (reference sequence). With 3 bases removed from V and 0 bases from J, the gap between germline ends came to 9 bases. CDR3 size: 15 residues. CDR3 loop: CASSFGQNSNQPQHF. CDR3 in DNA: TGTGCCAGCAGCTTTGGACAGAATAGCAATCAGCCCCAGCATTTT. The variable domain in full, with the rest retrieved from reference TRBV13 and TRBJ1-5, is AAGVIQSPRHLIKEKRETATLKCYPIPRHDTVYWYQQGPGQDPQFLISFYEKMQSDKGSIPDRFSAQQFSDYHSELNMSSLELGDSALYFCASSFGQNSNQPQHFGDGTRLSIL.

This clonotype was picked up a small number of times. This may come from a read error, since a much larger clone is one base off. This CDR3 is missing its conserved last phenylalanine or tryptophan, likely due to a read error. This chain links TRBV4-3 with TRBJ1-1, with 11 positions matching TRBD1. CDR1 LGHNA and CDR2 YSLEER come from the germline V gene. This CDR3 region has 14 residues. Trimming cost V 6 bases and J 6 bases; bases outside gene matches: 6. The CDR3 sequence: CASSPGTGGSEAFY. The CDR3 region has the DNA TGCGCCAGCAGTCCAGGGACAGGGGGTTCTGAAGCTTTCTAT.

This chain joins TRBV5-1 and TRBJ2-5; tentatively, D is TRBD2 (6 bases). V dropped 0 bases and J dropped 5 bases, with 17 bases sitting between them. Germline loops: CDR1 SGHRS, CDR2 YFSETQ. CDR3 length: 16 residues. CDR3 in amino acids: CASSLGSATSGETQYF. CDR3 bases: TGCGCCAGCAGCTTGGGCTCGGCGACCAGCGGGGAGACCCAGTACTTC. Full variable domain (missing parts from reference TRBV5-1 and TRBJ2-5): KAGVTQTPRYLIKTRGQQVTLSCSPISGHRSVSWYQQTPGQGLQFLFEYFSETQRNKGNFPGRFSGRQFSNSRSEMNVSTLELGDSALYLCASSLGSATSGETQYFGPGTRLLVL.

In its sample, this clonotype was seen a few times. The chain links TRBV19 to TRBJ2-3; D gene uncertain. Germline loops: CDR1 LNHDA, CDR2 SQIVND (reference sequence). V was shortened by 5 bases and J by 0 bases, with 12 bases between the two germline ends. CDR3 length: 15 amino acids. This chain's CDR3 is CASSYGGASTDTQYF. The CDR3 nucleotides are TGTGCCAGTAGTTACGGCGGAGCTAGCACAGATACGCAGTATTTT. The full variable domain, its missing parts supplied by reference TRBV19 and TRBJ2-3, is DGGITQSPKYLFRKEGQNVTLSCEQNLNHDAMYWYRQDPGQGLRLIYYSQIVNDFQKGDIAEGYSVSREKKESFPLTVTSAQKNPTAFYLCASSYGGASTDTQYFGPGTRLTVL.

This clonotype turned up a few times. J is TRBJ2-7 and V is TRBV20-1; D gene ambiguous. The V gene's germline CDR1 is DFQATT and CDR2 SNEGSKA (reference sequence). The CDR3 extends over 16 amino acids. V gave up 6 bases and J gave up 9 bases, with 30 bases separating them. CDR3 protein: CSATPLDGGWGSAQYF. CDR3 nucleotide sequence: TGCAGTGCCACTCCTCTTGACGGTGGATGGGGTTCTGCGCAGTACTTC.

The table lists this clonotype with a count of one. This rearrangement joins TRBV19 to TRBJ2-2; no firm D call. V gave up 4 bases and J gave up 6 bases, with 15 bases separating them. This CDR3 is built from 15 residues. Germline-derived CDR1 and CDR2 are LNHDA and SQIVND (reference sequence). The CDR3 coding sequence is TGTGCCAGTAGTAAGGGCTACGGTCTAGCCGGGGAGCTGTTTTTT. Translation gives CASSKGYGLAGELFF.

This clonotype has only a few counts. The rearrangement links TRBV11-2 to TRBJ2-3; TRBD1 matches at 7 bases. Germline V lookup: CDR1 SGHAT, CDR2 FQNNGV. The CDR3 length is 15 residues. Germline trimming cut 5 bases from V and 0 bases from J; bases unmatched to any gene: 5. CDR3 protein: CASSPRDRSTDTQYF. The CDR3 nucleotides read TGTGCCAGCAGCCCCCGGGACAGAAGCACAGATACGCAGTATTTT.

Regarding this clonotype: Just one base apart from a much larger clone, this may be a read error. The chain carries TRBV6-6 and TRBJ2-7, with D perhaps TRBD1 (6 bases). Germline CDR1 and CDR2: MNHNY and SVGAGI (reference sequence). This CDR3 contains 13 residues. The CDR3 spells CANSYSGQPEQYF. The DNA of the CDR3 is TGTGCCAACAGTTACTCTGGACAGCCCGAGCAGTACTTC.

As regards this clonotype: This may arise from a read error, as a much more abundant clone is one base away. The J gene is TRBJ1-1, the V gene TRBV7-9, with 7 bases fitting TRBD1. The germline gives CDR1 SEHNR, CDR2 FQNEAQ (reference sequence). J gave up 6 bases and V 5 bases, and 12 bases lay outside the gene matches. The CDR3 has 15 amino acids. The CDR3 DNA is TGTGCCAGCAGCCGTTTCGCGACAGGGAATTCTGAAGCTTTCTTT. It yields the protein CASSRFATGNSEAFF.

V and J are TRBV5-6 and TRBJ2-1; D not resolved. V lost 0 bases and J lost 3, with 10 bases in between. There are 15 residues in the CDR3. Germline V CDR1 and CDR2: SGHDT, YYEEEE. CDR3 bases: TGTGCCAGCAGCTTGGACCTTGAGGTCTACAATGAGCAGTTCTTC. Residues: CASSLDLEVYNEQFF.